This T cell receptor beta chain was observed in a study of long-term antiretroviral therapy in people with HIV. Whole-study results and caveats: Diversity increased after ART yet remained lower than in transplant donor controls.

It was version v3.0 of the immunoSEQ assay that was run at survey level. Clones were read by immunoSEQ multiplex PCR, and TCRdb kept only the in-frame ones, dropping some. The data show approximately 24,000 clones, with over 70% seen just once and around 10% held by the top ten. With 0 bases removed from V and 6 bases from J, the gap between germline ends came to 8 bases. This CDR3 contains 13 residues. Germline CDR1 LNHNV, CDR2 YYDKDF (reference sequence). This clone has more than one count but fewer than ten. The antigen remains unidentified. The V call is TRBV15, the J call TRBJ1-1; D remains ambiguous. The sequence was collected from a young man with HIV. The source material was unsorted PBMCs, sampled 2.1 years after starting antiretroviral therapy. CDR3 DNA sequence: TGTGCCACCAGCAGAGATCGCCATTCTGAAGCTTTCTTT. Protein product: CATSRDRHSEAFF.